The T cell receptor beta chain under discussion was sequenced for a study of regulatory T cells in long-lasting Graves disease. Time point meaning: persistent/refractory GD, antithyroid drugs over 5 years with positive TRAb. Extracted RNA from PBMCs served as the source of the TCR library. CDR3 size: 16 residues. The V gene lost 0 bases and the J gene lost 0 bases, with 9 bases spanning the gap. Per the germline V gene, CDR1 is SGHVS and CDR2 is FQNEAQ. This clonotype has a count of ten or more. What it binds is unknown. With iRepertoire HTBI primers and Arm-PCR of CDR3 regions, TCR beta libraries were built. TCRdb re-called the multiplex PCR reads through MiXCR, storing one row per CDR3 protein. Of hundreds of thousands of distinct CDR3 sequences detected, 20% to 25% appear once; the ten largest clones hold approximately 8%. Points from the study as a whole: With some 2,800 shared public clonotypes, persistent patients exceeded new patients, who shared about a thousand. A reduction in accuracy may have resulted from the small sample size.

The chain carries TRBV7-8 and TRBJ1-5; the D is unclear. The sequence derives from a female donor with Graves disease. The sequences come from peripheral blood mononuclear cells (PBMCs), collected when the disease was refractory, from a patient treated with antithyroid drugs. CDR3 protein: CASSLAEPYSNQPQHF. As DNA, the CDR3 is TGTGCCAGCAGCTTAGCAGAACCCTATAGCAATCAGCCCCAGCATTTT. Full variable domain (missing parts from reference TRBV7-8 and TRBJ1-5): GAGVSQSPRYKVAKRGQDVALRCDPISGHVSLFWYQQALGQGPEFLTYFQNEAQLDKSGLPSDRFFAERPEGSVSTLKIQRTQQEDSAVYLCASSLAEPYSNQPQHFGDGTRLSIL.